A single sample is the source of the 6 T cell receptor beta chains below, sequenced in a study of T cell clonality in common variable immunodeficiency. Measured with immunoSEQ multiplex PCR; TCRdb has only the in-frame clones, and not every one. The sample includes tens of thousands of clones, none of them occurring once. Source material: peripheral blood mononuclear cells. These receptors all come from a person aged 18 to 75 in good health.

This clone has at least ten counts. Read coverage stops 3 residues before the CDR3 terminus; the germline J gene supplies the remainder. The chain uses TRBV30 and TRBJ2-2, with D perhaps TRBD1 (5 bases). This CDR3 spans 14 amino acids. The germline CDR1 and CDR2 sequences are GTSNPN and SVGIG (reference sequence). V dropped 8 bases and J dropped 0 bases, with 13 bases sitting between them. The sequenced part of the CDR3 DNA is TGTGCCCTAAGGGGCAGTCCGAACACCGGGGAG. Protein: CALRGSPNTGE. From start to end, the CDR3 is CALRGSPNTGELFF.

There are many counts of this clone. The sequenced fragment ends 3 residues before the CDR3 boundary, so the rest is inferred from the germline J gene. The rearrangement joins TRBV14 to TRBJ2-2; 15 bases are a match to TRBD2. Germline V lookup: CDR1 SGHDN, CDR2 FVKESK. Germline trimming cut 3 bases from V and 3 bases from J; bases unmatched to any gene: 8. The CDR3 covers 19 residues. This CDR3 is CASSHHPRTSGRDTGELFF. CDR3 bases read: TGTGCCAGCAGCCACCATCCTAGGACTAGCGGGAGGGACACCGGGGAG.

This clone came up many times. The read halts 3 residues ahead of the CDR3 end, with the missing end drawn from the germline J gene. The chain is built from TRBV4-2 and TRBJ2-4, with D perhaps matching TRBD2 (6 bases). This CDR3 has 19 residues. The V end lost 2 bases, the J end lost 4 bases, and 24 bases lay between the germline ends. The germline V gene encodes CDR1 LGHNA and CDR2 YNFKEQ. The CDR3 DNA, read in part, is TGTGCCAGCAGCCAAAATCCCCTGCAGAGAACTAGCCAGAAAAACATT. As protein: CASSQNPLQRTSQKNI. The whole CDR3 protein is CASSQNPLQRTSQKNIQYF.

This clone was counted many times. The sequenced fragment ends 3 residues before the CDR3 boundary, so the rest is inferred from the germline J gene. The V call is TRBV2, the J call TRBJ2-1; 16 nucleotides align to TRBD2. Unmatched junction bases numbered 6, after V lost 8 bases and J lost 8 bases. Germline V CDR1 and CDR2: SNHLY, FYNNEI. The CDR3 spans 15 residues. The CDR3 DNA, read in part, is TGTGCCAGCGGAGAGGGACTAGCGGGAGGGGATGAG. Translation: CASGEGLAGGDE. The CDR3, in full, reads CASGEGLAGGDEQFF.

This clone was counted at least ten times. The missing CDR3 end, 3 residues past where the read stops, is filled in from the germline J gene. The V call is TRBV19, the J call TRBJ1-1, with 7 bases matching TRBD1. The germline gives CDR1 LNHDA, CDR2 SQIVND (reference sequence). The CDR3 has 15 amino acids. J lost 0 bases, V lost 3 bases, and 4 bases had no gene match. CDR3 region: CASSIRDSMNTEAFF. The part of the CDR3 DNA that was read is TGTGCCAGTAGTATCAGGGACAGCATGAACACTGAA.

This clone was counted at least ten times. The CDR3 is cut off 3 residues early in the read; its end comes from the germline J gene. The chain is built from TRBV6-2 or TRBV6-3 and TRBJ2-2, with TRBD1 as a possible D gene (6 bases). The ends were cut back, 0 bases at V and 2 bases at J, with 13 bases in the middle. The CDR3 has 17 amino acids. In germline, CDR1 is MNHEY, CDR2 SVGEGT. The CDR3 sequence: CASSYSVGGGNTGELFF. The part of the CDR3 DNA that was read is TGTGCCAGCAGTTACTCCGTTGGGGGCGGAAACACCGGGGAG.